The 17 T cell receptor beta chains listed next were all sequenced from one sample in a study of TIL therapy for anti-PD-1-resistant metastatic lung cancer (dated by TCRdb to the early 2020s). The immunoSEQ v3 hsTCRB kit was used to amplify TCR beta CDR3 regions from genomic DNA through bias-controlled multiplex PCR. The clones in this table, taken by TCRdb from immuneACCESS, are in-frame only. Not every clone is retained; where verified, under half of the shortfall comes from an unresolved V gene, and the cause of the rest is unknown. The sample contains around 45,000 clones, roughly 70% of them found a single time. Jointly, the top ten make up roughly 6% of the sample. The sample's time point label, in plain terms: pre-treatment sample, taken before nivolumab and TIL therapy. Baseline tumor samples were excised metastases, mostly pleural nodules or supraclavicular lymph nodes, from the same resection used to grow TIL.

The sample was tumor tissue, taken at baseline. The receptors shown here come from a person aged 25-79 years with non-small cell lung cancer.

This chain links TRBV28 with TRBJ2-7; TRBD2 agrees at 7 bases. The length of the CDR3 is 12 residues. Germline V gene data show CDR1 as MDHEN and CDR2 as SYDVKM. J lost 6 bases, V lost 8 bases, and 7 bases had no gene match. The DNA for the CDR3 is TGTGCCAGCGTGGCGGGAGAGGGCGAGCAGTACTTC. It yields the protein CASVAGEGEQYF.

In this sample, this clone turned up a few times. This chain connects TRBV19 to TRBJ2-2, with TRBD1 matching over 8 bases. Germline assignment: CDR1 LNHDA and CDR2 SQIVND (reference sequence). The junction had 2 bases not matched to a gene; V was cut back by 4 bases and J by 4 bases. CDR3 length: 14 residues. For the CDR3, the DNA is TGTGCCAGTAGTAAAACAGGGGGCACCGGGGAGCTGTTTTTT. It specifies CASSKTGGTGELFF.

This clone is deemed medium-sized. The chain links TRBV18 to TRBJ2-3; TRBD1 matches 8 bases. From germline, CDR1 is KGHSH and CDR2 LQKENI. This CDR3 is built from 13 residues. J lost 7 bases, V lost 6 bases, and 6 bases had no gene match. CDR3 sequence: CASSDGQGHTQYF. The CDR3, as DNA: TGTGCCAGCTCGGATGGACAGGGACATACGCAGTATTTT.

The J gene is TRBJ2-1, the V gene TRBV28; D call uncertain. Germline lookup yields CDR1 MDHEN and CDR2 SYDVKM. This CDR3 has 14 residues. Trimming cost V 6 bases and J 1 base, with 10 bases left between them. The DNA of the CDR3 is TGTGCCAGCAGCCCCCCTCCGTCCTACAATGAGCAGTTCTTC. Protein product: CASSPPPSYNEQFF.

The chain is built from TRBV6-1 and TRBJ2-2, with TRBD1 identical over 8 bases. Germline trimming cut 2 bases from V and 7 bases from J; bases unmatched to any gene: 6. The CDR3 consists of 15 residues. Per germline, CDR1 MNHNS and CDR2 SASEGT. CDR3 in DNA: TGTGCCAGCAGTGAATGGACAGGGCTAGGCGGGGAGCTGTTTTTT. As protein: CASSEWTGLGGELFF.

V and J are TRBV6-1 and TRBJ2-7, with TRBD2 matching 9 bases. V was pared by 1 base and J by 8 bases, with 15 bases of the junction left unmatched. This CDR3 is built from 17 residues. Germline V gene data show CDR1 as MNHNS and CDR2 as SASEGT. Here the CDR3 DNA reads TGTGCCAGCAGTGAAGATAGCGGGGGAACCTGGGTCAACAAGCAGTACTTC. It encodes CASSEDSGGTWVNKQYF.

J is TRBJ2-1 and V is TRBV7-2; D call uncertain. Germline-derived CDR1 and CDR2 are SGHTA and FQGNSA. The CDR3 is made up of 15 amino acids. The germline V and J ends were trimmed by 2 bases and 4 bases, with 12 bases remaining between them. CDR3 loop: CASSLTESVYNEQFF. The DNA of the CDR3 is TGTGCCAGCAGCTTAACCGAATCTGTTTACAATGAGCAGTTCTTC.

The chain uses TRBV6-1 and TRBJ2-2; 8 positions match TRBD1. The CDR3 spans 14 residues. The J segment lost 0 bases and the V segment lost 6 bases, leaving 0 bases of the junction unmatched. Germline loops: CDR1 MNHNS, CDR2 SASEGT. The CDR3 region has the DNA TGTGCCAGCAGACAGGGGGCGAACACCGGGGAGCTGTTTTTT. Protein sequence: CASRQGANTGELFF.

This clone appeared a few times. The chain employs TRBV11-2 and TRBJ2-7; either TRBD1 or TRBD2 may fit D (5 bases each). Germline V CDR1 and CDR2: SGHAT, FQNNGV. The CDR3 length is 15 residues. The V end was cut by 0 bases, the J end by 2 bases, with 11 bases between. The CDR3 region has the DNA TGTGCCAGCAGCTTAGAGAGGGGAATTGCCTACGAGCAGTACTTC. Its protein product is CASSLERGIAYEQYF. Variable domain in full (rest from reference TRBV11-2 and TRBJ2-7): EAGVAQSPRYKIIEKRQSVAFWCNPISGHATLYWYQQILGQGPKLLIQFQNNGVVDDSQLPKDRFSAERLKGVDSTLKIQPAKLEDSAVYLCASSLERGIAYEQYFGPGTRLTVT.

This chain connects TRBV19 to TRBJ1-3; D is possibly TRBD1 (6 bases). The V gene lost 3 bases and the J gene lost 5 bases, with 11 bases spanning the gap. This CDR3 is 14 amino acids long. Germline V lookup: CDR1 LNHDA, CDR2 SQIVND (reference sequence). Here the CDR3 reads CASSITGPRNTIYF. The CDR3 bases are TGTGCCAGTAGTATTACAGGGCCGAGAAACACCATATATTTT.

V and J are TRBV14 and TRBJ1-1, with 7 bases matching TRBD1. J was trimmed by 10 bases and V by 1 base; bases with no gene match: 12. CDR3 length: 15 residues. CDR1 and CDR2 from the germline V gene are SGHDN and FVKESK. This chain's CDR3 is CASSQVGTGVYRAFF. The CDR3 DNA reads as TGTGCCAGCAGCCAAGTGGGAACAGGGGTGTATCGAGCTTTCTTT.

The chain carries TRBV5-1 and TRBJ2-5, with 12 bases identical to TRBD2. CDR1 and CDR2 (germline): SGHRS, YFSETQ. The CDR3 has 17 residues. After removal of 0 bases from V and 5 bases from J, the junction contained 8 bases not matched to a gene. In nucleotides, the CDR3 is TGCGCCAGCAGCTTGGCCGCTAGCGGGAGGGCCGGGGAGACCCAGTACTTC. This translates into CASSLAASGRAGETQYF.

The chain links TRBV10-2 to TRBJ2-2; D gene unclear. The CDR3 consists of 13 residues. Germline assignment: CDR1 WSHSY and CDR2 SAAADI. Trimming removed 5 bases from V and 10 bases from J, with 14 bases in between. The CDR3 DNA reads TGCGCCAGCAGTTTGACCGGCGGCGTGGAGCTGTTTTTT. It specifies CASSLTGGVELFF.

The chain joins TRBV5-6 to TRBJ2-3; no clear D gene. The germline gives CDR1 SGHDT, CDR2 YYEEEE. V lost 1 base and J 8 bases, leaving 11 bases between the germline ends. The CDR3 is 13 amino acids. CDR3 residues: CASSLPLVITQYF. The CDR3 DNA reads as TGTGCCAGCAGCTTGCCCCTAGTTATTACGCAGTATTTT.

The chain has TRBV6-5 and TRBJ1-1, with a weak D call TRBD1 (5 bases). Trimming pared 2 bases from V and 7 bases from J, leaving 5 bases between. The CDR3 runs to 11 residues. The germline gives CDR1 MNHEY, CDR2 SVGAGI. The CDR3, as DNA: TGTGCCAGCAGTTACGGGGGTGAAGCTTTCTTT. This translates into CASSYGGEAFF.

This chain joins TRBV7-2 and TRBJ2-5, with a tentative D call TRBD2 (5 bases). Germline V CDR1 and CDR2: SGHTA, FQGNSA. The CDR3 runs 15 residues. With 5 bases removed from V and 5 bases from J, the gap between germline ends came to 18 bases. The CDR3 reads CASSRASLVQETQYF. For the CDR3, the DNA is TGTGCCAGCAGCAGAGCTTCACTAGTCCAGGAGACCCAGTACTTC.

The chain couples TRBV4-3 to TRBJ2-2, with 7 bases aligning to TRBD2. V lost 0 bases, J lost 3 bases, and 1 base stayed unmatched. The CDR3 spans 15 residues. CDR1 and CDR2 from the germline V gene are LGHNA and YSLEER. The CDR3 DNA reads TGCGCCAGCAGCCAAGAGGCGGGAGACACCGGGGAGCTGTTTTTT. Amino acids: CASSQEAGDTGELFF.